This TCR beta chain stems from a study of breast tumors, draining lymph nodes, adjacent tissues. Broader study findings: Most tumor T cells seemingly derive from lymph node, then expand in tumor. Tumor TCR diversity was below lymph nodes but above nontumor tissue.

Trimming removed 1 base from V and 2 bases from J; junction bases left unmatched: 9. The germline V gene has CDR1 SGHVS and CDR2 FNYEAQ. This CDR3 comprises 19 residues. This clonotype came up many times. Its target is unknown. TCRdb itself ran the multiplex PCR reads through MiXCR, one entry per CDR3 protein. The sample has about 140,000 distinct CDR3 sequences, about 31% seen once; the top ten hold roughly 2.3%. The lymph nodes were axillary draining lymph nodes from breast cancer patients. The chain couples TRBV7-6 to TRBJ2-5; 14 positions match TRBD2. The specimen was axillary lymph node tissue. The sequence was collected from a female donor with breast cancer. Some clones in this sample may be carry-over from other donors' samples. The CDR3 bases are TGTGCCAGCAGCTTAGTGCCGACTAGCGGGGGGGCAAGGCAAGAGACCCAGTACTTC. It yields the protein CASSLVPTSGGARQETQYF.